This passage covers 16 T cell receptor beta chains from one sample sequenced in a study of OX40 agonist ivuxolimab in advanced cancers. Here immunoSEQ multiplex PCR was the method, and the copy in TCRdb shows in-frame clones only, minus some. This table has some 25,000 clones, approximately 80% appearing once. This specimen was CD4+ or CD8+ T cells sorted from blood, taken in a trial of the OX40 agonist ivuxolimab. These receptors were obtained from an adult with an advanced solid tumor such as melanoma, head and neck, liver or kidney cancer.

The J gene is TRBJ1-1, the V gene TRBV7-9; TRBD1 might be the D (6 bases). The CDR3 is 11 residues long. Germline V gene data show CDR1 as SEHNR and CDR2 as FQNEAQ (reference sequence). The germline V and J ends were trimmed by 5 bases and 8 bases, with 9 bases remaining between them. The CDR3 region has the DNA TGTGCCAGCAGCATGGGACACGAAGCTTTCTTT. Its protein product is CASSMGHEAFF.

The chain joins TRBV6-6 to TRBJ1-1, with D possibly being TRBD1 (5 bases). The germline gives CDR1 MNHNY, CDR2 SVGAGI (reference sequence). The CDR3 consists of 12 residues. The V and J ends lost 6 bases and 1 base respectively, with 6 bases between them. CDR3: CASSGTNTEAFF. The CDR3 DNA is TGTGCCAGCAGCGGGACGAACACTGAAGCTTTCTTT.

The chain links TRBV9 to TRBJ2-1; D tentatively fits TRBD1 or TRBD2 (6 bases each). The CDR3 is 16 residues long. The germline V gene encodes CDR1 SGDLS and CDR2 YYNGEE. V lost 4 bases and J lost 9, with 23 bases in between. The CDR3 DNA reads as TGTGCCAGCAGCCATACGGGGGAGAGGGGGATCGGTGAGCAGTTCTTC. Its translation: CASSHTGERGIGEQFF.

The V and J genes are TRBV7-8 and TRBJ2-7; D gene ambiguous. In germline, CDR1 is SGHVS, CDR2 FQNEAQ. The CDR3 runs 11 residues. The germline V and J ends were trimmed by 1 base and 6 bases, with 4 bases remaining between them. The CDR3 here is CASSLGVEQYF. CDR3 in DNA: TGTGCCAGCAGCTTAGGGGTCGAGCAGTACTTC.

The chain has TRBV7-9 and TRBJ1-6; TRBD1 is a possible D gene (5 bases). The germline V and J ends were trimmed by 8 bases and 8 bases, with 22 bases remaining between them. The CDR3 has 16 residues. Germline V lookup: CDR1 SEHNR, CDR2 FQNEAQ (reference sequence). The CDR3 nucleotides read TGTGCCAGCGGGAGAGGGGCAGGGAGAGTTGATTCACCCCTCCACTTT. Protein sequence: CASGRGAGRVDSPLHF.

The J gene is TRBJ2-1, the V gene TRBV7-8; D ambiguous. CDR3 length: 13 amino acids. CDR1 is SGHVS, CDR2 FQNEAQ, per germline. V was cut by 3 bases and J by 8 bases, with 11 bases left in between. CDR3: CASSLIGWDEQFF. The CDR3 nucleotides are TGTGCCAGCAGCTTGATCGGATGGGATGAGCAGTTCTTC.

This chain uses TRBV9 with TRBJ2-5; TRBD1 matches at 9 bases. Germline values: CDR1 SGDLS, CDR2 YYNGEE. The CDR3 consists of 16 residues. Trimming cost V 0 bases and J 7 bases; bases outside gene matches: 10. In DNA, the CDR3 is TGTGCCAGCAGCGTAGCAACAGGGGGCGGTTTCGGGACCCAGTACTTC. This codes for CASSVATGGGFGTQYF.

The chain employs TRBV6-6 and TRBJ1-2; TRBD1 is a possible D gene (6 bases). Per the germline V gene, CDR1 is MNHNY and CDR2 is SVGAGI (reference sequence). The CDR3 contains 12 residues. The V and J ends lost 6 bases and 7 bases respectively, with 12 bases between them. In DNA form, the CDR3 reads TGTGCCAGCAGAGAAGGGGGGGTTGGCTACACCTTC. This codes for CASREGGVGYTF.

V and J are TRBV11-1 and TRBJ2-7; D gene unclear. The CDR3 runs 14 residues. Germline V gives CDR1 SGHAT, CDR2 FQDESV (reference sequence). The V gene lost 1 base and the J gene lost 5 bases, with 12 bases spanning the gap. CDR3 sequence (DNA): TGTGCCAGCAGCTTAGAGGTGGGGTCCCACGAGCAGTACTTC. Protein product: CASSLEVGSHEQYF. The full variable domain, in which reference TRBV11-1 and TRBJ2-7 provide the parts outside the CDR3, is EAEVAQSPRYKITEKSQAVAFWCDPISGHATLYWYRQILGQGPELLVQFQDESVVDDSQLPKDRFSAERLKGVDSTLKIQPAELGDSAMYLCASSLEVGSHEQYFGPGTRLTVT.

This chain links TRBV9 with TRBJ2-2, with TRBD2 identical over 7 bases. Germline V gene lookup returns CDR1 SGDLS and CDR2 YYNGEE. There are 16 residues in the CDR3. Trimming took 3 bases from V and 2 from J; bases not matched to a gene: 7. CDR3 region: CASSASGTYNTGELFF. The CDR3 DNA sequence: TGTGCCAGCAGCGCCAGCGGGACCTATAACACCGGGGAGCTGTTTTTT.

The gene calls are TRBV9 and TRBJ2-7; D is possibly TRBD1 (6 bases). CDR3 size: 15 residues. V was trimmed by 2 bases and J by 3 bases, leaving 15 bases between them. The germline V gene encodes CDR1 SGDLS and CDR2 YYNGEE. The CDR3 protein is CASSVFTGLVYEQYF. In nucleotides, the CDR3 is TGTGCCAGCAGCGTTTTCACAGGGCTGGTCTACGAGCAGTACTTC.

The chain combines TRBV11-1 with TRBJ2-5; maybe TRBD1 (7 bases). The DNA end lines up better with TRBJ2-7; the J call may be wrong. The germline V gene encodes CDR1 SGHAT and CDR2 FQDESV (reference sequence). This CDR3 contains 13 residues. The CDR3 protein is CASSLPRGDEQYF. CDR3 sequence (DNA): TGTGCCAGCAGCTTACCCAGGGGGGACGAGCAGTACTTC.

The genes are TRBV27 and TRBJ2-1; no clear D. In germline, CDR1 is MNHEY, CDR2 SMNVEV (reference sequence). The CDR3 is 13 residues long. V was pared by 11 bases and J by 1 base, with 12 bases between. The CDR3 DNA sequence: TGTGCCGCCGCTCTGGGTTCCTACAATGAGCAGTTCTTC. Its protein product is CAAALGSYNEQFF.

The chain joins TRBV2 to TRBJ2-1, with a possible D match to TRBD2 (5 bases). V lost 4 bases and J 0 bases, leaving 7 bases between the germline ends. CDR3 length equals 14 residues. Germline assignment: CDR1 SNHLY and CDR2 FYNNEI. CDR3 residues: CASSGAGSYNEQFF. The DNA for the CDR3 is TGTGCCAGCAGTGGGGCGGGCTCCTACAATGAGCAGTTCTTC. The full variable domain, rest sourced from reference TRBV2 and TRBJ2-1, is EPEVTQTPSHQVTQMGQEVILRCVPISNHLYFYWYRQILGQKVEFLVSFYNNEISEKSEIFDDQFSVERPDGSNFTLKIRSTKLEDSAMYFCASSGAGSYNEQFFGPGTRLTVL.

This clone was observed a handful of times. The chain links TRBV5-1 to TRBJ2-1; 9 bases map to TRBD2. Germline assignment: CDR1 SGHRS and CDR2 YFSETQ. Germline trimming cut 0 bases from V and 6 bases from J; bases unmatched to any gene: 7. The CDR3 loop spans 16 amino acids. The chain's CDR3 is CASSLAWLAGTNEQFF. The CDR3 DNA reads as TGCGCCAGCAGCTTGGCCTGGCTAGCGGGAACCAATGAGCAGTTCTTC.

This clone came up once. The CDR3 DNA reads as TGTGCCAGCAGCTTAAGGGACAGGACCAACACTGAAGCTTTCTTT. Translation: CASSLRDRTNTEAFF. This chain connects TRBV11-2 to TRBJ1-1; 8 nucleotides agree with TRBD1. V was clipped by 2 bases and J by 2 bases; unmatched bases: 4. CDR1 is SGHAT, CDR2 FQNNGV, per germline. The CDR3 spans 15 residues.